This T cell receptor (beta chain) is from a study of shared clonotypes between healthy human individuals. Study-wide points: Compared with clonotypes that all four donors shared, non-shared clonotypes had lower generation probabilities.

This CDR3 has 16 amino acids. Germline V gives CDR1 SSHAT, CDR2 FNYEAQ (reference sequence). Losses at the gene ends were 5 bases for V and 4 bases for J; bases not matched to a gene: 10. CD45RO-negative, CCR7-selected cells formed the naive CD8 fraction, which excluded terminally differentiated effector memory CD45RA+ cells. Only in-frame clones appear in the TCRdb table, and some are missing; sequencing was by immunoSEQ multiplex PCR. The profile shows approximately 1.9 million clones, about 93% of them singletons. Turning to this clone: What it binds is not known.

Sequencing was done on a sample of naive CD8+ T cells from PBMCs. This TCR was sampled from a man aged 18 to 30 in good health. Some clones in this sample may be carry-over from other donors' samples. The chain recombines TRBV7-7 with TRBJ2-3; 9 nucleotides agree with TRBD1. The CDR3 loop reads CASSPLQGAHSDTQYF. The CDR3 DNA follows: TGTGCCAGCAGCCCCTTACAGGGGGCGCATTCAGATACGCAGTATTTT.